A single sample is the source of the 13 T cell receptor beta chains below, sequenced in a study of blood T cells in healthy people across ages. Together with a sample-barcoded 5' primer, a J-beta primer mix was included in a second PCR lasting roughly 6 to 12 cycles. MiXCR was run by TCRdb on the 5' RACE reads, yielding one entry per CDR3 protein. There are approximately 800,000 distinct CDR3 sequences in the sample; 62% occur only once, and roughly 25% lies in the top ten. The sequenced material came from blood. These receptor sequences come from a man aged 30 to 39 in good health.

This clonotype showed up just once. The rearrangement links TRBV5-6 to TRBJ2-7; 7 bases are shared with TRBD1. The ends lost 4 bases at V and 0 bases at J; junction bases unmatched: 7. From germline, CDR1 is SGHDT and CDR2 YYEEEE. The CDR3 sequence is 15 residues long. CDR3 sequence (DNA): TGTGCCAGCAGCCCTGAGGGACAGTACTCCTACGAGCAGTACTTC. Protein product: CASSPEGQYSYEQYF.

The CDR3 loop reads CASSYGRGYNEQFF. For the CDR3, the DNA is TGTGCCAGCAGTTACGGGCGGGGATACAATGAGCAGTTCTTC. The gene calls are TRBV5-5 and TRBJ2-1; a weak D match, TRBD2 (6 bases). Per the germline V gene, CDR1 is SGHKS and CDR2 is YYEKEE (reference sequence). The CDR3 is 14 residues long. V was shortened by 5 bases and J by 4 bases, with 13 bases between the two germline ends.

The chain carries TRBV4-2 and TRBJ2-7; D is possibly TRBD1 (6 bases). CDR3 length equals 14 residues. The V and J ends lost 4 bases and 2 bases respectively, with 12 bases between them. CDR1 LGHNA and CDR2 YNFKEQ come from the germline V gene. The CDR3 bases are TGTGCCAGCAGCCCAACAAGGGGGACCTACGAGCAGTACTTC. Amino acids: CASSPTRGTYEQYF.

There are a few counts of this clonotype. In DNA, the CDR3 is TGTGCCAGCAGCCCCACATCCGGACGGAACTCTGGGGCCAACGTCCTGACTTTC. It specifies CASSPTSGRNSGANVLTF. The chain combines TRBV6-2 or TRBV6-3 with TRBJ2-6, with D unresolved. V was pared by 6 bases and J by 0 bases, with 18 bases between. Per the germline V gene, CDR1 is MNHEY and CDR2 is SVGEGT. This CDR3 has 18 amino acids.

The CDR3 loop reads CASSFGTGLAGANVLTF. The DNA for the CDR3 is TGTGCCAGCAGCTTTGGGACAGGGTTGGCTGGGGCCAACGTCCTGACTTTC. The chain carries TRBV7-9 and TRBJ2-6; 9 bases fit TRBD1. The V gene end was trimmed by 3 bases and the J gene end by 2 bases; junction bases not matched to a gene: 5. CDR3 size: 17 residues. Germline CDR1 reads SEHNR; CDR2 reads FQNEAQ (reference sequence).

V and J are TRBV29-1 and TRBJ1-2, with D tentatively TRBD1 (5 bases). CDR1 is SQVTM and CDR2 is ANQGSEA in the germline V gene. The CDR3 runs to 13 residues. V gave up 6 bases and J gave up 1 base, with 12 bases separating them. CDR3 amino acids: CSVQGGINYGYTF. Written as DNA, the CDR3 is TGCAGCGTCCAGGGAGGAATTAACTATGGCTACACCTTC.

The V and J genes are TRBV7-2 and TRBJ1-1; D remains unclear. V lost 5 bases and J 1 base, leaving 11 bases between the germline ends. The CDR3 spans 14 residues. Germline values: CDR1 SGHTA, CDR2 FQGNSA. CDR3 coding DNA: TGTGCCAGCAGCCCGATCCAACCGAACACTGAAGCTTTCTTT. Residues: CASSPIQPNTEAFF.

This chain uses TRBV4-3 with TRBJ2-1; D perhaps matches TRBD1 (6 bases). Germline CDR1 is LGHNA and CDR2 is YSLEER. This CDR3 has 18 residues. The ends were cut back, 1 base at V and 9 bases at J, with 25 bases in the middle. CDR3 protein: CASSQGTWDGGEGGEQFF. The DNA for the CDR3 is TGCGCCAGCAGCCAAGGAACCTGGGACGGCGGAGAAGGGGGTGAGCAGTTCTTC.

The chain couples TRBV5-1 to TRBJ2-1; either TRBD1 or TRBD2 may supply D (6 bases each). The V end was cut by 4 bases, the J end by 9 bases, with 17 bases between. CDR3 length: 14 residues. Looked up from germline, CDR1 is SGHRS and CDR2 is YFSETQ. The CDR3 region is CASSPGGPSSEQFF. The DNA for the CDR3 is TGCGCCAGCAGCCCCGGGGGCCCCTCTAGTGAGCAGTTCTTC.

This chain joins TRBV29-1 and TRBJ1-2; tentatively, D is TRBD1 (6 bases). The germline V gene has CDR1 SQVTM and CDR2 ANQGSEA. The CDR3 runs to 10 residues. Trimming cost V 4 bases and J 8 bases, with 8 bases left between them. The CDR3 nucleotides read TGCAGCGTTGCGGGGGGCGGCTACACCTTC. Its protein is CSVAGGGYTF. The whole variable domain, filled in from reference TRBV29-1 and TRBJ1-2, reads SAVISQKPSRDICQRGTSLTIQCQVDSQVTMMFWYRQQPGQSLTLIATANQGSEATYESGFVIDKFPISRPNLTFSTLTVSNMSPEDSSIYLCSVAGGGYTFGSGTRLTVV.

The rearrangement joins TRBV14 to TRBJ2-7; TRBD2 matches at 12 bases. Germline values: CDR1 SGHDN, CDR2 FVKESK. With V trimmed by 5 bases and J by 7 bases, 6 bases remained unmatched. CDR3 size: 14 residues. CDR3 bases: TGTGCCAGCAGCTTTGGACTAGCGGGGAGTGAGCAGTACTTC. Its translation: CASSFGLAGSEQYF.

The gene calls are TRBV4-3 and TRBJ2-3, with D possibly being TRBD1 or TRBD2 (6 bases each). The V and J ends lost 0 bases and 2 bases respectively, with 12 bases between them. The CDR3 extends over 16 amino acids. Germline V lookup: CDR1 LGHNA, CDR2 YSLEER. CDR3 bases: TGCGCCAGCAGCCAAGACGTCGGGGGCTTCACAGATACGCAGTATTTT. It encodes CASSQDVGGFTDTQYF.

The genes are TRBV28 and TRBJ1-2, with a weak D call TRBD1 (6 bases). V gave up 6 bases and J gave up 4 bases, with 15 bases separating them. Per the germline V gene, CDR1 is MDHEN and CDR2 is SYDVKM. The CDR3 runs to 14 residues. The CDR3 reads CASSKTGLSYGYTF. For the CDR3, the DNA is TGTGCCAGCAGCAAGACAGGTCTCTCCTATGGCTACACCTTC.